The 28 T cell receptor beta chains reported below all come from one sample, sequenced in a study of cytomegalovirus exposure and HLA in healthy donors. Primers for the PCR totalled 60 Vbeta and 13 Jbeta. Sequenced by immunoSEQ multiplex PCR; TCRdb stores in-frame clones only, minus some. The repertoire holds about 160,000 clones, with approximately 79% as singletons. The sample comprised PBMCs. These receptors came from a man aged 35 to 55 in good health and CMV-seropositive.

This clone was seen more than once but under ten times. The gene calls are TRBV9 and TRBJ2-1; possibly TRBD2 for D (6 bases). Trimming took off 3 bases at V and 5 bases at J, with 15 bases between the two ends. The CDR3 spans 15 residues. From germline, CDR1 is SGDLS and CDR2 YYNGEE. DNA for the CDR3: TGTGCCAGCAGCGGCGGGACTCTCGGAGACAATGAGCAGTTCTTC. It yields the protein CASSGGTLGDNEQFF. Supplemented by reference TRBV9 and TRBJ2-1, the full variable domain reads DSGVTQTPKHLITATGQRVTLRCSPRSGDLSVYWYQQSLDQGLQFLIQYYNGEERAKGNILERFSAQQFPDLHSELNLSSLELGDSALYFCASSGGTLGDNEQFFGPGTRLTVL.

CDR3 nucleotide sequence: TGTGCCAGCAGCCCAGGGAGAGTTGGCGGGGGGGTTTCCTACGAGCAGTACTTC. The encoded protein is CASSPGRVGGGVSYEQYF. The chain uses TRBV7-9 and TRBJ2-7; 9 bases are a match to TRBD2. Germline CDR1 SEHNR, CDR2 FQNEAQ (reference sequence). After removal of 5 bases from V and 1 base from J, the junction contained 15 bases not matched to a gene. There are 18 residues in the CDR3.

V gene TRBV20-1 combines with J gene TRBJ2-5; TRBD2 agrees at 9 bases. The germline V gene has CDR1 DFQATT and CDR2 SNEGSKA (reference sequence). The CDR3 is 11 residues long. CDR3 bases: TGCACGATAGCGGGGGATGAGACCCAGTACTTC. This translates into CTIAGDETQYF.

This chain connects TRBV11-2 to TRBJ2-2; 11 positions match TRBD2. The CDR3 loop spans 15 amino acids. Germline V gene sequence: CDR1 SGHAT, CDR2 FQNNGV. Losses at the gene ends were 6 bases for V and 5 bases for J; bases not matched to a gene: 5. The CDR3 protein is CASSHSGGATGELFF. CDR3 DNA sequence: TGTGCCAGCAGTCATAGCGGGGGGGCTACCGGGGAGCTGTTTTTT.

The V gene is TRBV29-1, the J gene TRBJ1-1; possible D gene TRBD1, 6 bases. Germline V gene sequence: CDR1 SQVTM, CDR2 ANQGSEA. With 7 bases removed from V and 1 base from J, the gap between germline ends came to 7 bases. The CDR3 is made up of 11 amino acids. DNA of the CDR3: TGCAGCGGGGGGCAGAACACTGAAGCTTTCTTT. The encoded protein is CSGGQNTEAFF.

As for this clone: This specimen includes other DNA sequences encoding the same CDR3. The CDR3 region is CASRGTANEKLFF. CDR3 nucleotides: TGTGCCAGTAGGGGGACAGCTAATGAAAAACTGTTTTTT. V usage is TRBV6-5 and J usage is TRBJ1-4; 7 nucleotides agree with TRBD1. Germline V gene sequence: CDR1 MNHEY, CDR2 SVGAGI. The V gene end was trimmed by 9 bases and the J gene end by 3 bases; junction bases not matched to a gene: 4. The CDR3 totals 13 residues.

The V gene is TRBV6-5, the J gene TRBJ2-5; tentative D call: TRBD1 (5 bases). Trimming removed 7 bases from V and 5 bases from J, with 11 bases in between. Germline values: CDR1 MNHEY, CDR2 SVGAGI. The CDR3 extends over 12 amino acids. CDR3 bases: TGTGCCAGCACCGGACAAGGGGAGACCCAGTACTTC. Protein sequence: CASTGQGETQYF.

The chain links TRBV4-3 to TRBJ2-7, with TRBD2 as a possible D gene (6 bases). Between the trimmed V and J ends, which lost 1 base and 4 bases, there was a span of 11 bases. The CDR3 length is 14 residues. Germline CDR1 reads LGHNA; CDR2 reads YSLEER. The CDR3 protein is CASSQVNGGYEQYF. In DNA form, the CDR3 reads TGCGCCAGCAGCCAAGTTAACGGGGGATACGAGCAGTACTTC.

The gene calls are TRBV6-5 and TRBJ1-2; a possible D gene is TRBD1 (5 bases). V shed 5 bases and J shed 8 bases, with 15 bases lying between them. Germline loops: CDR1 MNHEY, CDR2 SVGAGI. CDR3 length: 13 residues. The CDR3 loop reads CASSNRLGGGYTF. CDR3 nucleotides: TGTGCCAGCAGTAACCGACTGGGGGGGGGCTACACCTTC.

The chain combines TRBV6-5 with TRBJ2-2; 8 bases match TRBD1. Unmatched junction bases numbered 6, after V lost 6 bases and J lost 6 bases. The CDR3 spans 14 residues. Per germline, CDR1 MNHEY and CDR2 SVGAGI. The chain's CDR3 is CASRAPDRAGELFF. The DNA of the CDR3 is TGTGCCAGCAGAGCCCCGGACAGGGCCGGGGAGCTGTTTTTT.

A few counts support this clone. The CDR3 region is CASSAGTGGYEQYF. Here the CDR3 DNA reads TGCGCCAGCAGCGCCGGGACGGGGGGATACGAGCAGTACTTC. This sequence joins TRBV4-3 and TRBJ2-7; 7 bases agree with TRBD2. Trimming at V came to 5 bases and at J to 4 bases, leaving 8 bases not matched to a gene. The CDR3 sequence is 14 residues long. Germline V CDR1 and CDR2: LGHNA, YSLEER.

The chain recombines TRBV10-3 with TRBJ1-2; 7 bases are a match to TRBD1. The CDR3 extends over 16 amino acids. With 0 bases clipped from V and 2 bases from J, the junction kept 6 bases outside the gene matches. Germline V gene data show CDR1 as ENHRY and CDR2 as SYGVKD. The CDR3 DNA reads TGTGCCATCAGTGAGTCCGGGGGACAGATAAACTATGGCTACACCTTC. Amino acids: CAISESGGQINYGYTF.

J is TRBJ1-4 and V is TRBV7-9, with 7 bases lining up with TRBD1. The length of the CDR3 is 14 residues. The V gene's germline CDR1 is SEHNR and CDR2 FQNEAQ (reference sequence). After removal of 4 bases from V and 6 bases from J, the junction contained 5 bases not matched to a gene. The CDR3 DNA reads as TGTGCCAGCAGCTATAGGGGGCGTCATGAAAAACTGTTTTTT. Translating gives CASSYRGRHEKLFF.

The rearrangement links TRBV5-8 to TRBJ2-5; TRBD2 agrees at 7 bases. The germline V gene encodes CDR1 SGHTS and CDR2 YDEGEE. CDR3 length equals 16 residues. J was trimmed by 5 bases and V by 2 bases; bases with no gene match: 12. Here the CDR3 DNA reads TGTGCCAGCAGCTTCCTCCGGAGCGGGGATGGGGAGACCCAGTACTTC. The encoded protein is CASSFLRSGDGETQYF.

V gene TRBV7-6 combines with J gene TRBJ2-7; D not resolved. The CDR3 is 13 amino acids. CDR1 is SGHVS and CDR2 is FNYEAQ in the germline V gene. The V and J ends lost 1 base and 5 bases respectively, with 9 bases between them. Written as DNA, the CDR3 is TGTGCCAGCAGCTTAGGAAGAGATAACGAGCAGTACTTC. As protein: CASSLGRDNEQYF.

This clone occurred a few times. The CDR3 bases are TGTGCCAGCAGACATAGCGGGGGGGCCTACGAGCAGTACTTC. Residues: CASRHSGGAYEQYF. The gene calls are TRBV7-2 and TRBJ2-7; 11 bases agree with TRBD2. Trimming took 6 bases from V and 2 from J; bases not matched to a gene: 3. Per germline, CDR1 SGHTA and CDR2 FQGNSA. CDR3 length: 14 amino acids. Supplemented by reference TRBV7-2 and TRBJ2-7, the full variable domain reads GAGVSQSPSNKVTEKGKDVELRCDPISGHTALYWYRQSLGQGLEFLIYFQGNSAPDKSGLPSDRFSAERTGGSVSTLTIQRTQQEDSAVYLCASRHSGGAYEQYFGPGTRLTVT.

The chain recombines TRBV9 with TRBJ2-5; TRBD2 matches 10 bases. Germline trimming cut 0 bases from V and 5 bases from J; bases unmatched to any gene: 10. CDR3 length: 17 residues. Germline V gives CDR1 SGDLS, CDR2 YYNGEE. The CDR3 bases are TGTGCCAGCAGCGTAGGGGACAGCGGGGGGGCCGGTGAGACCCAGTACTTC. It yields the protein CASSVGDSGGAGETQYF.

The V and J genes are TRBV5-4 and TRBJ1-5; 8 bases are a match to TRBD1. CDR1 and CDR2 (germline): SGHNT, YYREEE (reference sequence). This CDR3 is built from 15 residues. Trimming took 4 bases from V and 3 from J; bases not matched to a gene: 6. CDR3 residues: CASSPDRDNNQPQHF. The CDR3 DNA reads TGTGCCAGCAGCCCGGACAGGGATAACAATCAGCCCCAGCATTTT.

The V gene is TRBV6-5, the J gene TRBJ2-1, with 7 bases that match TRBD1. This CDR3 is built from 12 residues. The V gene end was trimmed by 8 bases and the J gene end by 8 bases; junction bases not matched to a gene: 6. Per the germline V gene, CDR1 is MNHEY and CDR2 is SVGAGI. This chain's CDR3 is CASADRVDEQFF. DNA for the CDR3: TGTGCCAGCGCCGACAGGGTCGATGAGCAGTTCTTC.

This chain joins TRBV2 and TRBJ1-3, with D uncertain. The V gene lost 5 bases and the J gene lost 6 bases, with 11 bases spanning the gap. The CDR3 covers 13 residues. Germline loops: CDR1 SNHLY, CDR2 FYNNEI. This CDR3 is CASSSGSENTIYF. Written as DNA, the CDR3 is TGTGCCAGCAGTTCGGGTTCAGAAAACACCATATATTTT.

This clone was recorded a few times. The chain couples TRBV19 to TRBJ1-4; possible D gene TRBD1, 5 bases. The germline V gene has CDR1 LNHDA and CDR2 SQIVND (reference sequence). V was cut by 3 bases and J by 7 bases, with 12 bases left in between. The CDR3 sequence is 14 residues long. This CDR3 reads CASSIGRVGEKLFF. The CDR3 DNA reads as TGTGCCAGTAGTATCGGCAGGGTCGGTGAAAAACTGTTTTTT.

The sample holds one count of this clone. V usage is TRBV5-4 and J usage is TRBJ1-6; 8 positions agree with TRBD1. Germline CDR1 and CDR2: SGHNT and YYREEE (reference sequence). J was trimmed by 12 bases and V by 3 bases; bases with no gene match: 5. The CDR3 has 13 amino acids. The DNA for the CDR3 is TGTGCCAGCAGCTACGGACAGGGACGACCCCTCCACTTT. Translated: CASSYGQGRPLHF.

This chain links TRBV6-6 with TRBJ1-2, with D possibly being TRBD1 (5 bases). Germline V gene data show CDR1 as MNHNY and CDR2 as SVGAGI (reference sequence). V was pared by 5 bases and J by 1 base, with 8 bases between. The CDR3 sequence is 13 residues long. As DNA, the CDR3 is TGTGCCAGCAGTCGGGACTTTAACTATGGCTACACCTTC. Translation gives CASSRDFNYGYTF.

This chain links TRBV5-6 with TRBJ2-1, with 10 nucleotides matching TRBD2. The CDR3 runs 16 residues. Trimming took 3 bases from V and 3 from J; bases not matched to a gene: 6. Looked up from germline, CDR1 is SGHDT and CDR2 is YYEEEE. In nucleotides, the CDR3 is TGTGCCAGCAGCTCCCTAGCGGGGGCCTACTACAATGAGCAGTTCTTC. Protein product: CASSSLAGAYYNEQFF.

The rearrangement links TRBV15 to TRBJ1-2; D not certain. Trimming took 5 bases from V and 0 from J, leaving 7 bases between them. The CDR3 loop spans 13 amino acids. Germline V gives CDR1 LNHNV, CDR2 YYDKDF (reference sequence). This CDR3 reads CATSLLTNYGYTF. The CDR3 DNA reads as TGTGCCACCAGCCTACTTACTAACTATGGCTACACCTTC.

The V gene is TRBV5-1, the J gene TRBJ2-5; 14 nucleotides match TRBD2. J gave up 2 bases and V 2 bases, and 11 bases lay outside the gene matches. CDR3 size: 19 residues. Germline V gene sequence: CDR1 SGHRS, CDR2 YFSETQ. CDR3 coding DNA: TGCGCCAGCAGCTTCTTTTTGACTAGCGGGGGGGACTTACAAGAGACCCAGTACTTC. Residues: CASSFFLTSGGDLQETQYF.

V usage is TRBV7-9 and J usage is TRBJ1-2; D perhaps matches TRBD1 (6 bases). The CDR3 runs to 13 residues. CDR1 is SEHNR, CDR2 FQNEAQ, per germline (reference sequence). The ends were cut back, 3 bases at V and 4 bases at J, with 9 bases in the middle. The CDR3: CASSLGTLYGYTF. The CDR3 DNA follows: TGTGCCAGCAGCTTGGGGACACTCTATGGCTACACCTTC.

This clone was observed a single time. The junction does not match germline at one end; this may be a read error. This chain connects TRBV7-7 to TRBJ2-1, with TRBD1 identical over 8 bases. Germline loops: CDR1 SSHAT, CDR2 FNYEAQ (reference sequence). The CDR3 extends over 14 amino acids. This CDR3 is CASSTGTGGPEQFF. The CDR3 DNA reads TGTGCTAGCAGCACCGGGACAGGAGGGCCTGAGCAGTTCTTC.